This TCR beta chain derives from a study of metastatic and nonmetastatic thyroid tumors. As for the study in general: Blood and tumor or nodule tissue repertoires from malignant and benign thyroid patients were compared. Whole-study results and caveats: In both blood and tumor samples, TCR beta diversity was reported significantly higher for malignant than benign nodules.

Patients underwent thyroid surgery, and none had received any treatment before it. Germline V CDR1 and CDR2: SGHTA, FQGNSA. V gave up 5 bases and J gave up 4 bases; unmatched junction bases: 6. There are 15 residues in the CDR3. This clone has at least ten counts. The target antigen is unknown. Original data processing: What underpinned the distant-metastasis classifier for papillary thyroid cancer was the set of CDR3 differences across clinicopathological groups. MiXCR re-clonotyped the PCR reads for TCRdb. The V and J calls and clone size are TCRdb's, not the authors'. The sample has about 21,000 clones, 10% to 12% seen once; the top ten hold approximately 8%.

This sequence originates from a female donor with papillary thyroid cancer or a benign thyroid nodule (not recorded which). Some clones in this sample may be carry-over from other donors' samples. The source material was blood. The chain combines TRBV7-2 with TRBJ2-1, with 9 bases lining up with TRBD1. The CDR3 sequence: CASSRGTGPYNEQFF. In DNA, the CDR3 is TGTGCCAGCAGCCGAGGGACAGGGCCGTACAATGAGCAGTTCTTC.